This T cell receptor (beta chain) is from a study of blood T cell repertoires in COVID-19. Whole-study context: PBMCs, B-cell-depleted T cells, or T cells were the source of the cDNA or gDNA that made up the material.

This CDR3 contains 17 residues. Germline trimming cut 4 bases from V and 2 bases from J; bases unmatched to any gene: 14. Germline CDR1 reads GTSNPN; CDR2 reads SVGIG (reference sequence). Residents of 24 US areas, aged roughly 18 to 90 years, made up the participants. Allocation to cohorts depended on clinical history reported by the participants. Under the authors' procedure: Nucleated cell counts were estimated from reference gene primer amplification. Only in-frame clones appear in the TCRdb table, and some are missing; sequencing was by immunoSEQ multiplex PCR. That table supplies the V and J calls and clone size; D and trimming were determined from the DNA. This table has a few hundred thousand clones, 70% to 90% appearing once.

The sequence came from a man aged 35-49 years who had recovered from COVID-19. Sequenced input: PBMCs or T cells enriched from blood (not recorded which). This chain connects TRBV30 to TRBJ1-2; 9 positions agree with TRBD1. CDR3 residues: CAWTGIGSGTGNYGYTF. The DNA of the CDR3 is TGTGCCTGGACCGGGATCGGTTCCGGGACAGGGAACTATGGCTACACCTTC.